A single sample gave rise to the 12 T cell receptor beta chains below, sequenced in a study of blood T cells in healthy people across ages. Then a second PCR, running roughly 7 to 11 cycles, was carried out with a sample-barcoded 5' primer and a J-beta primer mix. In TCRdb, the 5' RACE reads were re-called with MiXCR into one record per CDR3 protein. The table lists about 730,000 distinct CDR3 sequences, approximately 39% of them singletons. The sample was blood. The receptors stem from a woman aged 55-69 years in good health.

The chain links TRBV20-1 to TRBJ2-4; either TRBD1 or TRBD2 may fit D (5 bases each). Matching the DNA end better, TRBJ2-5 makes the J call doubtful. This CDR3 has 12 amino acids. Germline CDR1 reads DFQATT; CDR2 reads SNEGSKA (reference sequence). This CDR3 reads CSADGGQETQYF. In DNA, the CDR3 is TGCAGCGCCGATGGGGGACAAGAGACCCAGTACTTC.

The chain has TRBV7-3 and TRBJ2-1; D remains ambiguous. CDR3 length: 13 residues. Trimming shortened V by 2 bases and J by 6 bases, and 8 bases separated the two germline ends. The germline V gene encodes CDR1 SGHTA and CDR2 FQGTGA. CDR3 sequence reads: CASSLSTGNEQFF. CDR3 sequence (DNA): TGTGCCAGCAGCTTATCGACGGGCAATGAGCAGTTCTTC.

The CDR3 sequence: CASSTDGNNYGYTF. The CDR3 DNA reads TGTGCCAGCAGCACAGATGGGAATAACTATGGCTACACCTTC. The chain couples TRBV28 to TRBJ1-2; no firm D call. Deletions cut 6 bases from V and 1 base from J, with 12 bases between. Germline V gene sequence: CDR1 MDHEN, CDR2 SYDVKM. CDR3 size: 14 residues.

The chain employs TRBV28 and TRBJ2-5; 8 positions agree with TRBD2. Looked up from germline, CDR1 is MDHEN and CDR2 is SYDVKM. The junction had 7 bases not matched to a gene; V was cut back by 3 bases and J by 7 bases. This CDR3 comprises 14 residues. The CDR3 region has the DNA TGTGCCAGCAGTTTGAAGCGGGAGAGGGGGACCCAGTACTTC. This codes for CASSLKRERGTQYF.

This chain uses TRBV3-1 with TRBJ2-3, with D uncertain. This CDR3 comprises 13 residues. Trimming took off 5 bases at V and 2 bases at J, with 8 bases between the two ends. Germline loops: CDR1 LGHDT, CDR2 YNNKEL (reference sequence). CDR3 sequence reads: CASSTHSTDTQYF. The CDR3 bases are TGTGCCAGCAGCACCCACTCCACAGATACGCAGTATTTT.

The V call is TRBV9, the J call TRBJ2-7, with D perhaps matching TRBD2 (7 bases). Matching the DNA end better, TRBJ2-5 makes the J call doubtful. From germline, CDR1 is SGDLS and CDR2 YYNGEE. The CDR3 extends over 15 amino acids. The CDR3 nucleotides read TGTGCCAGCAGCCGACGGGGGGCTATTGAAGAGACCCAGTACTTC. Amino acid sequence: CASSRRGAIEETQYF.

The chain links TRBV20-1 to TRBJ2-3, with TRBD2 matching over 7 bases. After removal of 2 bases from V and 2 bases from J, the junction contained 13 bases not matched to a gene. This CDR3 is 17 amino acids long. Germline V gene data show CDR1 as DFQATT and CDR2 as SNEGSKA (reference sequence). This CDR3 is CSARSMGGTRNTDTQYF. For the CDR3, the DNA is TGCAGTGCTAGATCAATGGGGGGGACGCGAAACACAGATACGCAGTATTTT.

The chain joins TRBV7-9 to TRBJ2-1, with D perhaps being TRBD1 or TRBD2 (5 bases each). This CDR3 has 13 residues. The V end lost 5 bases, the J end lost 5 bases, and 10 bases lay between the germline ends. The germline gives CDR1 SEHNR, CDR2 FQNEAQ (reference sequence). The CDR3 nucleotides are TGTGCCAGCAGCCAGAGGGGCGACAATGAGCAGTTCTTC. Translating it yields CASSQRGDNEQFF. Based on the CDR3 plus reference TRBV7-9 and TRBJ2-1, the full variable domain is DTGVSQNPRHKITKRGQNVTFRCDPISEHNRLYWYRQTLGQGPEFLTYFQNEAQLEKSRLLSDRFSAERPKGSFSTLEIQRTEQGDSAMYLCASSQRGDNEQFFGPGTRLTVL.

The chain couples TRBV2 to TRBJ1-6, with TRBD1 matching 7 bases. Per the germline V gene, CDR1 is SNHLY and CDR2 is FYNNEI. Trimming took 6 bases from V and 0 from J; bases not matched to a gene: 8. CDR3 size: 17 residues. CDR3 coding DNA: TGTGCCAGCAGCGTGGGACAGCTGAGCTCCTATAATTCACCCCTCCACTTT. It specifies CASSVGQLSSYNSPLHF.

The sample holds a few counts of this clonotype. The chain has TRBV20-1 and TRBJ2-1, with 11 bases matching TRBD2. V was clipped by 4 bases and J by 1 base; unmatched bases: 3. CDR1 and CDR2 (germline): DFQATT, SNEGSKA (reference sequence). This CDR3 spans 15 amino acids. The DNA for the CDR3 is TGCAGTGCTAACAGACTAGCGGGGTCCTACAATGAGCAGTTCTTC. It codes for CSANRLAGSYNEQFF.

The chain links TRBV2 to TRBJ2-1; D gene unclear. Trimming removed 3 bases from V and 10 bases from J, with 22 bases in between. The CDR3 extends over 16 amino acids. Germline CDR1 reads SNHLY; CDR2 reads FYNNEI. The CDR3 DNA reads as TGTGCCAGCAGTGAGAACCTAGGGAAGGGTAACGAAGAGCAGTTCTTC. It encodes CASSENLGKGNEEQFF.

J is TRBJ2-3 and V is TRBV4-1; D might be TRBD1 or TRBD2, each matching 5 bases. The CDR3 extends over 15 amino acids. CDR1 MGHRA and CDR2 YSYEKL come from the germline V gene. Trimming removed 0 bases at V and 5 bases at J, with 12 bases between. CDR3 coding DNA: TGCGCCAGCAGCCAAGAGGGGCGGGTGGTAGATACGCAGTATTTT. Its protein is CASSQEGRVVDTQYF.